One and the same sample provided the 16 T cell receptor beta chains below, sequenced in a study of cytomegalovirus exposure and HLA in healthy donors. The PCR used 60 Vbeta and 13 Jbeta primers. Produced via immunoSEQ multiplex PCR; TCRdb's table is partial and in-frame only. This sample carries roughly 110,000 clones, more than 70% of them seen once, and the ten largest clones take 7.8%. The sequenced material came from PBMCs. The receptors derive from a man aged 25 to 40 in good health and CMV-seronegative.

The rearrangement links TRBV5-5 to TRBJ2-7; the match to TRBD1 covers 11 bases. CDR1 is SGHKS, CDR2 YYEKEE, per germline (reference sequence). The CDR3 loop spans 14 amino acids. Trimming removed 4 bases from V and 3 bases from J; junction bases left unmatched: 3. The CDR3 DNA reads as TGTGCCAGCAGCCCGGGACAGGGGGTCTACGAGCAGTACTTC. As protein: CASSPGQGVYEQYF.

The chain links TRBV27 to TRBJ2-7; 7 bases agree with TRBD1. CDR3 length: 13 residues. Trimming cost V 4 bases and J 2 bases; bases outside gene matches: 2. Per germline, CDR1 MNHEY and CDR2 SMNVEV (reference sequence). The CDR3 nucleotides are TGTGCCAGCAGTTACAGGGGACCCTACGAGCAGTACTTC. As protein: CASSYRGPYEQYF.

This clone was picked up a small number of times. The chain employs TRBV7-6 and TRBJ2-2; maybe TRBD1 (6 bases). The CDR3 loop spans 15 amino acids. Germline V gene sequence: CDR1 SGHVS, CDR2 FNYEAQ. V was trimmed by 5 bases and J by 4 bases, leaving 14 bases between them. In nucleotides, the CDR3 is TGTGCCAGCAGCCCAAAGGACAGATTCACCGGGGAGCTGTTTTTT. It yields the protein CASSPKDRFTGELFF.

Here the CDR3 reads CASSEGSRGLQPQHF. The CDR3 coding sequence is TGTGCCAGCAGTGAAGGGTCCCGGGGGTTACAGCCCCAGCATTTT. This chain links TRBV6-1 with TRBJ1-5, with D maybe TRBD1 (5 bases). Trimming stripped 1 base from V and 7 bases from J, with 14 bases between. The V gene's germline CDR1 is MNHNS and CDR2 SASEGT. There are 15 residues in the CDR3.

V and J are TRBV19 and TRBJ1-2; 10 nucleotides line up with TRBD1. CDR1 and CDR2 from the germline V gene are LNHDA and SQIVND (reference sequence). The CDR3 has 17 amino acids. The trim removed 9 bases at V and 8 bases at J, leaving 21 bases unmatched. In DNA, the CDR3 is TGTGCCAGCAGGAGGGGGACAGGGGCTCAGATCTTTCAAGGCTACACCTTC. It encodes CASRRGTGAQIFQGYTF.

The chain carries TRBV7-3 and TRBJ1-6; 7 bases match TRBD1. The CDR3 consists of 14 residues. The V and J ends lost 4 bases and 7 bases, in that order; junction bases with no gene match: 4. Germline lookup yields CDR1 SGHTA and CDR2 FQGTGA. CDR3 protein: CASSYTGANSPLHF. In DNA form, the CDR3 reads TGTGCCAGCAGCTATACAGGGGCGAATTCACCCCTCCACTTT.

The V call is TRBV5-8, the J call TRBJ2-2, with D possibly matching TRBD2 (5 bases). V shed 4 bases and J shed 3 bases, with 19 bases lying between them. The CDR3 is 17 residues long. Per germline, CDR1 SGHTS and CDR2 YDEGEE. The CDR3 region is CASSPFRAGGDTGELFF. The CDR3, as DNA: TGTGCCAGCAGCCCTTTTCGGGCCGGAGGCGACACCGGGGAGCTGTTTTTT.

CDR3 nucleotide sequence: TGTGCCAGCAGCTTAGAGGGGCCGATGGGAGGCGGGGAGCTGTTTTTT. As protein: CASSLEGPMGGGELFF. The rearrangement joins TRBV7-7 to TRBJ2-2, with a possible D match to TRBD2 (6 bases). The CDR3 length is 16 residues. Germline CDR1 and CDR2: SSHAT and FNYEAQ (reference sequence). With 1 base removed from V and 7 bases from J, the gap between germline ends came to 16 bases.

This sequence joins TRBV5-1 and TRBJ1-3, with TRBD1 identical over 11 bases. This CDR3 comprises 16 residues. J gave up 2 bases and V 3 bases, and 4 bases lay outside the gene matches. The germline CDR1 and CDR2 sequences are SGHRS and YFSETQ. This chain's CDR3 is CASSWDRGSTGNTIYF. CDR3 DNA: TGCGCCAGCAGCTGGGACAGGGGGAGTACTGGAAACACCATATATTTT.

This clone has more than one count but fewer than ten. In DNA form, the CDR3 reads TGTGCCAGCAGTAAGACTAGCGGGGCCTACAATGAGCAGTTCTTC. This sequence encodes CASSKTSGAYNEQFF. The rearrangement joins TRBV28 to TRBJ2-1; 11 nucleotides line up with TRBD2. Unmatched junction bases numbered 2, after V lost 5 bases and J lost 2 bases. Germline CDR1 and CDR2: MDHEN and SYDVKM. CDR3 length: 15 amino acids.

The chain is built from TRBV11-2 and TRBJ2-6; TRBD2 agrees at 9 bases. Germline loops: CDR1 SGHAT, CDR2 FQNNGV. The CDR3 is made up of 18 amino acids. V lost 5 bases, J lost 0 bases, and 8 bases stayed unmatched. As DNA, the CDR3 is TGTGCCAGCAGCGTACCGGGACTAGCTCTCTCTGGGGCCAACGTCCTGACTTTC. It is translated as CASSVPGLALSGANVLTF.

This chain links TRBV5-6 with TRBJ2-1; 8 nucleotides match TRBD1. Unmatched junction bases numbered 4, after V lost 2 bases and J lost 3 bases. The CDR3 has 15 residues. The germline CDR1 and CDR2 sequences are SGHDT and YYEEEE. For the CDR3, the DNA is TGTGCCAGCAGCTTACAGGGGGTGTACTACAATGAGCAGTTCTTC. Protein: CASSLQGVYYNEQFF.

The chain has TRBV7-3 and TRBJ2-5; 10 nucleotides match TRBD1. The CDR3 has 17 amino acids. The germline gives CDR1 SGHTA, CDR2 FQGTGA. V trimming: 2 bases; J trimming: 5 bases; junction bases outside the gene matches: 11. Here the CDR3 DNA reads TGTGCCAGCAGCTTAGATGGGACAGGGGTGTCGAGTGAGACCCAGTACTTC. This sequence encodes CASSLDGTGVSSETQYF.

This chain joins TRBV5-4 and TRBJ2-2; 9 positions match TRBD2. The length of the CDR3 is 17 residues. The germline V gene has CDR1 SGHNT and CDR2 YYREEE (reference sequence). Unmatched junction bases numbered 14, after V lost 4 bases and J lost 7 bases. In DNA, the CDR3 is TGTGCCAGCAGCCCCCCTCTGGCGGGAGGGCCCGGCGGGGAGCTGTTTTTT. This translates into CASSPPLAGGPGGELFF.

V and J are TRBV5-1 and TRBJ2-5; no firm D call. Germline V gives CDR1 SGHRS, CDR2 YFSETQ. This CDR3 is 15 amino acids long. V shed 0 bases and J shed 1 base, with 10 bases lying between them. CDR3 bases: TGCGCCAGCAGCTTGGATTCCCAAATCCAAGAGACCCAGTACTTC. Encoded protein: CASSLDSQIQETQYF.

The rearrangement uses TRBV19 and TRBJ2-1; 9 nucleotides align to TRBD1. The CDR3 totals 13 residues. J gave up 6 bases and V 5 bases, and 2 bases lay outside the gene matches. Germline V CDR1 and CDR2: LNHDA, SQIVND (reference sequence). In nucleotides, the CDR3 is TGTGCCAGTAGTTGGGGACAGGGCAATGAGCAGTTCTTC. Translating gives CASSWGQGNEQFF.